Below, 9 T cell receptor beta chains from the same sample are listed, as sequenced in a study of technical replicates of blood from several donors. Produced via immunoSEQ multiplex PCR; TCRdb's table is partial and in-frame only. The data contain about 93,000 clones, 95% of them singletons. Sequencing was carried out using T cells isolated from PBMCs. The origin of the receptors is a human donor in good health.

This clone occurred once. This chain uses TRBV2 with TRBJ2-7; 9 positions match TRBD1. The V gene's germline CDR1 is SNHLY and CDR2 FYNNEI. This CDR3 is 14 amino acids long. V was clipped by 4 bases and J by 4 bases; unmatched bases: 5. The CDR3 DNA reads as TGTGCCAGCAGTGGGGGGACAGGGAGTTACGAGCAGTACTTC. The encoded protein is CASSGGTGSYEQYF.

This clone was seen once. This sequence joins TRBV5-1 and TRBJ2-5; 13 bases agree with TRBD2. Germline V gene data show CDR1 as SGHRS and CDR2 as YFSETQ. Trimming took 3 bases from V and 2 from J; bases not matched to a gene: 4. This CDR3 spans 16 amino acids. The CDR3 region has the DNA TGCGCCAGCAGCTGGGGACTAGCGGGAAAACAAGAGACCCAGTACTTC. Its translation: CASSWGLAGKQETQYF.

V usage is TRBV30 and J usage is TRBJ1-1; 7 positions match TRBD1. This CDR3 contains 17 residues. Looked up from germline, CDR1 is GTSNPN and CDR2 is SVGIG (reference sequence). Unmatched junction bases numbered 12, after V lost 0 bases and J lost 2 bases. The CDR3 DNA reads TGTGCCTGGAGTGTAACCCCCTCGACAGGGTACAACACTGAAGCTTTCTTT. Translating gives CAWSVTPSTGYNTEAFF.

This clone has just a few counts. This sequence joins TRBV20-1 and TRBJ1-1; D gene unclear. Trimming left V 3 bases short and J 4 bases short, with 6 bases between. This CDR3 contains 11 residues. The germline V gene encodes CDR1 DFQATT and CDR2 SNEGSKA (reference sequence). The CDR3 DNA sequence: TGCAGTGCTAGTCCCAGCACTGAAGCTTTCTTT. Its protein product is CSASPSTEAFF.

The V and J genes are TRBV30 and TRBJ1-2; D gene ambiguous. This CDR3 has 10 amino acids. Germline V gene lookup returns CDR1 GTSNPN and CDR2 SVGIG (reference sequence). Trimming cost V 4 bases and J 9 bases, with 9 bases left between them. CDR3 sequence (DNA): TGTGCCTGGATGGGGAGGAGCTACACCTTC. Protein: CAWMGRSYTF.

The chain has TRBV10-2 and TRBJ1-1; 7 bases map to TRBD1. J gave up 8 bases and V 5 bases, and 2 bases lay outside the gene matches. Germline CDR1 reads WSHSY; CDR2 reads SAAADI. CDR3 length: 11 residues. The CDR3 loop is CASSWDREAFF. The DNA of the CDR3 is TGCGCCAGCAGTTGGGACAGAGAAGCTTTCTTT.

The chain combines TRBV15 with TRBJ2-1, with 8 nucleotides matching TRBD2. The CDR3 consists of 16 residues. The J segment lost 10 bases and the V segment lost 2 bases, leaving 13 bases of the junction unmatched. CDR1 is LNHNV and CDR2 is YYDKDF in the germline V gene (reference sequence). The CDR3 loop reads CATSRRGGGRTLEQFF. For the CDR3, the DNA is TGTGCCACCAGCAGACGTGGTGGCGGGAGGACCCTCGAGCAGTTCTTC.

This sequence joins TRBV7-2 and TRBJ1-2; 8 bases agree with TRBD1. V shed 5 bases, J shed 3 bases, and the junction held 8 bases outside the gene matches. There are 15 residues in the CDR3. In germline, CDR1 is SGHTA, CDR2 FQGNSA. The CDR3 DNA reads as TGTGCCAGCAGCCGGGGGGACAGGACTGACTATGGCTACACCTTC. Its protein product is CASSRGDRTDYGYTF.

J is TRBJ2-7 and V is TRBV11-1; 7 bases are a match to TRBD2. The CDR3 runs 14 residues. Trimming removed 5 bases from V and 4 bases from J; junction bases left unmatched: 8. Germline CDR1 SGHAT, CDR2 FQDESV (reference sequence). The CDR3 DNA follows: TGTGCCAGCAGCAATCGACTAGCTGGTTACGAGCAGTACTTC. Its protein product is CASSNRLAGYEQYF.